The rows below give T cell receptor beta chains drawn from one sample of a study of cytomegalovirus exposure and HLA in healthy donors. The method was immunoSEQ multiplex PCR; TCRdb's version includes in-frame clones alone and lacks a portion of them. Here the sample spans some 150,000 clones, around 89% being singletons. The sample taken for sequencing was PBMCs. The receptors here all came from a woman aged 30 to 39 in good health and CMV-seropositive. CDR3s include the opening cysteine and the closing phenylalanine or tryptophan. The order of the fields is D gene, clone size, V gene, J gene, CDR3 DNA, CDR3 protein. The D gene is left open where the match is weak. Rows give clone size only sometimes, using once, few, many, or a class for an expanded clone.

D gene: TRBD2; clone size: .; V gene: TRBV13; J gene: TRBJ2-7; CDR3 DNA: TGTGCCAGCAGCTCCGGACTAGCGGGATTGCCCTACGAGCAGTACTTC; CDR3 protein: CASSSGLAGLPYEQYF
D gene: TRBD1; clone size: few; V gene: TRBV2; J gene: TRBJ1-2; CDR3 DNA: TGTGCCAGCAGTGACAGGGGGAATGGCTACACCTTC; CDR3 protein: CASSDRGNGYTF
D gene: .; clone size: .; V gene: TRBV7-9; J gene: TRBJ1-1; CDR3 DNA: TGTGCCAGCAGCTTTTTCAGGCAGGCTGAACCGGAAGCTTTCTTT; CDR3 protein: CASSFFRQAEPEAFF
D gene: .; clone size: .; V gene: TRBV6-4; J gene: TRBJ1-2; CDR3 DNA: TGTGCCAGCAGTTGGACAGAGACTAACTATGGCTACACCTTC; CDR3 protein: CASSWTETNYGYTF
D gene: TRBD2; clone size: once; V gene: TRBV27; J gene: TRBJ2-5; CDR3 DNA: TGTGCCAGCAGTTGGACTAGCAGGCGGGAGACCCAGTACTTC; CDR3 protein: CASSWTSRRETQYF
D gene: TRBD2; clone size: .; V gene: TRBV6-4; J gene: TRBJ2-3; CDR3 DNA: TGTGCCAGCAGCGAGAGCGGGAGCGCTAGCACAGATACGCAGTATTTT; CDR3 protein: CASSESGSASTDTQYF
D gene: .; clone size: .; V gene: TRBV27; J gene: TRBJ2-7; CDR3 DNA: TGTGCCAGCAGACCCCTCGCGGGAAACTCCTACGAGCAGTACTTC; CDR3 protein: CASRPLAGNSYEQYF
D gene: .; clone size: .; V gene: TRBV7-2; J gene: TRBJ2-5; CDR3 DNA: TGTGCCAGCAGCGGGTATCAGGGAGGTGCGGAGACCCAGTACTTC; CDR3 protein: CASSGYQGGAETQYF
D gene: .; clone size: .; V gene: TRBV5-1; J gene: TRBJ2-5; CDR3 DNA: TGCGCCAGCAGTTTGGTGCCAGACCAAGAGACCCAGTACTTC; CDR3 protein: CASSLVPDQETQYF
D gene: TRBD1; clone size: .; V gene: TRBV28; J gene: TRBJ2-7; CDR3 DNA: TGTGCCAGCATGGAAGGGGGCGAGGGAGACGAGCAGTACTTC; CDR3 protein: CASMEGGEGDEQYF
D gene: TRBD1; clone size: .; V gene: TRBV6-6; J gene: TRBJ2-7; CDR3 DNA: TGTGCCAGCAGTTACGGGGACAGTCCCTCCTACGAGCAGTACTTC; CDR3 protein: CASSYGDSPSYEQYF
D gene: .; clone size: .; V gene: TRBV18; J gene: TRBJ2-5; CDR3 DNA: TGTGCCAGCTCACCTCTGGGGGGAGAGACCCAGTACTTC; CDR3 protein: CASSPLGGETQYF
D gene: TRBD1; clone size: once; V gene: TRBV27; J gene: TRBJ1-2; CDR3 DNA: TGTGCCAGCAGTGTAAGACAGGGGACGGGATTGGGCTATGGCTACACCTTC; CDR3 protein: CASSVRQGTGLGYGYTF
D gene: .; clone size: .; V gene: TRBV25-1; J gene: TRBJ2-2; CDR3 DNA: TGTGCCAGCAGTGAGACCGGGACACAACTAGTCGGGGAGCTGTTTTTT; CDR3 protein: CASSETGTQLVGELFF
D gene: .; clone size: once; V gene: TRBV7-9; J gene: TRBJ1-2; CDR3 DNA: TGTGCCAGCAGCTTAAGCTCCGAGGGGGGGTTCTATGGCTACACCTTC; CDR3 protein: CASSLSSEGGFYGYTF
D gene: TRBD1; clone size: .; V gene: TRBV25-1; J gene: TRBJ2-1; CDR3 DNA: TGTGCCAGCAGTGATGGACAGGGCGCCTACAATGAGCAGTTCTTC; CDR3 protein: CASSDGQGAYNEQFF
D gene: TRBD1; clone size: .; V gene: TRBV6-1; J gene: TRBJ2-7; CDR3 DNA: TGTGCCAGCAGTGAAACAGGGGGCATCGTCTACGAGCAGTACTTC; CDR3 protein: CASSETGGIVYEQYF
D gene: .; clone size: .; V gene: TRBV9; J gene: TRBJ2-5; CDR3 DNA: TGTGCCAGCAGCGTCCCGGCTAGCGGAGGGGGAGAGACCCAGTACTTC; CDR3 protein: CASSVPASGGGETQYF
D gene: .; clone size: many; V gene: TRBV7-6; J gene: TRBJ1-1; CDR3 DNA: TGTGCCAGCAGCTTAGTGCGGAACACTGAAGCTTTCTTT; CDR3 protein: CASSLVRNTEAFF
D gene: .; clone size: .; V gene: TRBV28; J gene: TRBJ1-2; CDR3 DNA: TGTGCCAGCAGTTCTCCAGACTCCTTTGGCTACACCTTC; CDR3 protein: CASSSPDSFGYTF
D gene: .; clone size: .; V gene: TRBV5-1; J gene: TRBJ2-7; CDR3 DNA: TGCGCCAGCAGCTTGGACGCGGCAACCTACGAGCAGTACTTC; CDR3 protein: CASSLDAATYEQYF
D gene: .; clone size: .; V gene: TRBV29-1; J gene: TRBJ2-3; CDR3 DNA: TGCAGCGTTCCCCCCGGTGGAGCGGGCACAGATACGCAGTATTTT; CDR3 protein: CSVPPGGAGTDTQYF
D gene: .; clone size: .; V gene: TRBV5-1; J gene: TRBJ2-6; CDR3 DNA: TGCGCCAGCATGGTTACATCTGGGGCCAACGTCCTGACTTTC; CDR3 protein: CASMVTSGANVLTF
D gene: .; clone size: .; V gene: TRBV28; J gene: TRBJ1-5; CDR3 DNA: TGTGCCAGCAGTTTCCCGGGACTGGGCAATCAGCCCCAGCATTTT; CDR3 protein: CASSFPGLGNQPQHF
D gene: TRBD1; clone size: .; V gene: TRBV6-5; J gene: TRBJ1-1; CDR3 DNA: TGTGCCAGCAGAGACAACAGGGGGAAAGCTTTCTTT; CDR3 protein: CASRDNRGKAFF
D gene: TRBD1; clone size: .; V gene: TRBV10-1; J gene: TRBJ2-1; CDR3 DNA: TGCGCCAGCAGTGGACAGGGCAATGAGCAGTTCTTC; CDR3 protein: CASSGQGNEQFF
D gene: .; clone size: .; V gene: TRBV28; J gene: TRBJ2-5; CDR3 DNA: TGTGCCAGCAGGAGACTGGCCGTTCAAGAGACCCAGTACTTC; CDR3 protein: CASRRLAVQETQYF
D gene: TRBD2; clone size: .; V gene: TRBV7-2; J gene: TRBJ2-1; CDR3 DNA: TGTGCCAGCAGCTTAGCGGGAGGGTACAATGAGCAGTTCTTC; CDR3 protein: CASSLAGGYNEQFF
D gene: .; clone size: .; V gene: TRBV2; J gene: TRBJ1-1; CDR3 DNA: TGTGCCAGTCATAGACAGCCCCAGGGCACTGAAGCTTTCTTT; CDR3 protein: CASHRQPQGTEAFF
D gene: .; clone size: few; V gene: TRBV19; J gene: TRBJ1-5; CDR3 DNA: TGTGCCAGTAGTCCCCTTACGGGAGACAGGCCCCAGCATTTT; CDR3 protein: CASSPLTGDRPQHF
D gene: .; clone size: .; V gene: TRBV15; J gene: TRBJ1-4; CDR3 DNA: TGTGCCACCAGCAGAGACGTTACAGGTGAAAAACTGTTTTTT; CDR3 protein: CATSRDVTGEKLFF
D gene: .; clone size: .; V gene: TRBV6-5; J gene: TRBJ2-7; CDR3 DNA: TGTGCCAGCACCCCTTACGGAACTAGTGAGGAGCAGTACTTC; CDR3 protein: CASTPYGTSEEQYF
D gene: .; clone size: .; V gene: TRBV28; J gene: TRBJ2-2; CDR3 DNA: TGTGCCAGCAGTTCTGGGACTCTCACCGGGGAGCTGTTTTTT; CDR3 protein: CASSSGTLTGELFF
D gene: .; clone size: .; V gene: TRBV11-2; J gene: TRBJ2-7; CDR3 DNA: TGTGCCAGCAGCTTAGGGTCCAGGAGGGGCGAGCAGTACTTC; CDR3 protein: CASSLGSRRGEQYF
D gene: .; clone size: .; V gene: TRBV5-1; J gene: TRBJ2-5; CDR3 DNA: TGCGCCAGCAGCCGCGACAGTAAAGAGACCCAGTACTTC; CDR3 protein: CASSRDSKETQYF
D gene: TRBD1; clone size: .; V gene: TRBV19; J gene: TRBJ2-7; CDR3 DNA: TGTGCCACCAAGGCCGGGGGACAGGGGATCTACGAGCAGTACTTC; CDR3 protein: CATKAGGQGIYEQYF
D gene: TRBD1; clone size: .; V gene: TRBV5-1; J gene: TRBJ2-6; CDR3 DNA: TGCGCCAGCAGCCCAAGACAGGGAGCTGGGGCCAACGTCCTGACTTTC; CDR3 protein: CASSPRQGAGANVLTF
D gene: TRBD2; clone size: few; V gene: TRBV5-1; J gene: TRBJ2-3; CDR3 DNA: TGCGCCAGCAGCTACCCTAGCGGGGGGGCTGCAGATACGCAGTATTTT; CDR3 protein: CASSYPSGGAADTQYF
D gene: .; clone size: .; V gene: TRBV4-1; J gene: TRBJ2-1; CDR3 DNA: TGCGCCAGCAGCCCCAGCCGAGGCAATGAGCAGTTCTTC; CDR3 protein: CASSPSRGNEQFF
D gene: .; clone size: .; V gene: TRBV28; J gene: TRBJ2-6; CDR3 DNA: TGTGCCAGCAGTCCAGGGGTCGCTGGGGCCAACGTCCTGACTTTC; CDR3 protein: CASSPGVAGANVLTF
D gene: TRBD2; clone size: .; V gene: TRBV6-5; J gene: TRBJ2-1; CDR3 DNA: TGTGCCAGCAGTACCTTAGCGGGGGGGTCAAATGAGCAGTTCTTC; CDR3 protein: CASSTLAGGSNEQFF
D gene: .; clone size: .; V gene: TRBV21-1; J gene: TRBJ1-1; CDR3 DNA: TGTGCCAGCAGCATCCAGGGGGCGCCTGAAGCTTTCTTT; CDR3 protein: CASSIQGAPEAFF
D gene: .; clone size: .; V gene: TRBV9; J gene: TRBJ2-3; CDR3 DNA: TGTGCCAGCAGCGTCGGGATGGGACTCGAAGATACGCAGTATTTT; CDR3 protein: CASSVGMGLEDTQYF
D gene: .; clone size: .; V gene: TRBV21-1; J gene: TRBJ2-7; CDR3 DNA: TGTGCCAGCAGCGAAGAGGGTCATGGAGGGCGCTCTCCCTACGAGCAGTACTTC; CDR3 protein: CASSEEGHGGRSPYEQYF
D gene: TRBD1; clone size: .; V gene: TRBV6-5; J gene: TRBJ1-1; CDR3 DNA: TGTGCCAGCAAGTTCCGGGACAGGGGGGACACTGAAGCTTTCTTT; CDR3 protein: CASKFRDRGDTEAFF
D gene: TRBD2; clone size: .; V gene: TRBV7-4; J gene: TRBJ2-2; CDR3 DNA: TGTGCCAGCAGGCCTAGCGGGGGGAGGGCCCCCGGGGAGCTGTTTTTT; CDR3 protein: CASRPSGGRAPGELFF
D gene: .; clone size: .; V gene: TRBV27; J gene: TRBJ1-3; CDR3 DNA: TGTGCCAGCAGTTTAGCCCGGGACAAAGGAAACACCATATATTTT; CDR3 protein: CASSLARDKGNTIYF
D gene: .; clone size: .; V gene: TRBV28; J gene: TRBJ2-1; CDR3 DNA: TGTGCCAGCAGTTTAGTCCACTACAATGAGCAGTTCTTC; CDR3 protein: CASSLVHYNEQFF
D gene: .; clone size: .; V gene: TRBV2; J gene: TRBJ1-2; CDR3 DNA: TGTGCCAGCAGTGAAAGCCCAGGCACTAACTATGGCTACACCTTC; CDR3 protein: CASSESPGTNYGYTF
D gene: TRBD1; clone size: .; V gene: TRBV2; J gene: TRBJ1-2; CDR3 DNA: TGTGCCAGCAGCCGGGACAGCGTCGGCTATGGCTACACCTTC; CDR3 protein: CASSRDSVGYGYTF
D gene: .; clone size: few; V gene: TRBV5-1; J gene: TRBJ2-7; CDR3 DNA: TGCGCCAGCAGCTTGGTCGGGGGAGTTTCCTACGAGCAGTACTTC; CDR3 protein: CASSLVGGVSYEQYF
D gene: TRBD1; clone size: once; V gene: TRBV6-1; J gene: TRBJ2-2; CDR3 DNA: TGTGCCAGCAGGCTACAGGGGGCCAAGACCGGGGAGCTGTTTTTT; CDR3 protein: CASRLQGAKTGELFF
D gene: .; clone size: once; V gene: TRBV28; J gene: TRBJ2-2; CDR3 DNA: TGTGCCAGCAGTTTAGACGGGAGGAACACCGGGGAGCTGTTTTTT; CDR3 protein: CASSLDGRNTGELFF
D gene: .; clone size: .; V gene: TRBV6-5; J gene: TRBJ1-6; CDR3 DNA: TGTGCCAGCAGTTCAACGGGAGAGCGCTCACCCCTCCACTTT; CDR3 protein: CASSSTGERSPLHF